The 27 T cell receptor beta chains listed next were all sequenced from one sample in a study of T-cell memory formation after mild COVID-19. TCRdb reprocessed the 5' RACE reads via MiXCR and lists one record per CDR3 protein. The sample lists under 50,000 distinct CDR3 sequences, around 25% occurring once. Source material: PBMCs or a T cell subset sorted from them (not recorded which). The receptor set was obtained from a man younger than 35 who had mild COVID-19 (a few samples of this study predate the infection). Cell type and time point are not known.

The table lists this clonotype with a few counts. The CDR3 DNA follows: TGCGCCAGCAGCTTGAGGGTTGGGGAAAAACTGTTTTTT. Translating it yields CASSLRVGEKLFF. The rearrangement links TRBV5-1 to TRBJ1-4; D not certain. Between the trimmed V and J ends, which lost 1 base and 8 bases, there was a span of 9 bases. Germline CDR1 is SGHRS and CDR2 is YFSETQ. CDR3 length equals 13 residues.

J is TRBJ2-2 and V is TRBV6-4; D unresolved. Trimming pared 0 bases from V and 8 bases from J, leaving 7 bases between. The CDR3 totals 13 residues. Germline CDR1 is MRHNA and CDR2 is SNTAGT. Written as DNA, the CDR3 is TGTGCCAGCAGTGACTCGATTGAGGGGGAGCTGTTTTTT. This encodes CASSDSIEGELFF.

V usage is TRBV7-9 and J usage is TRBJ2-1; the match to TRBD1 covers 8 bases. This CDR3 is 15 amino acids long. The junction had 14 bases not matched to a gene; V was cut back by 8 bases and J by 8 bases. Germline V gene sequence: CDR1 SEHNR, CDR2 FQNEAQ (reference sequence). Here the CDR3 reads CASLSNGQGSYEQFF. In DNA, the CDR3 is TGTGCCAGCCTCTCAAACGGACAGGGAAGTTATGAGCAGTTCTTC.

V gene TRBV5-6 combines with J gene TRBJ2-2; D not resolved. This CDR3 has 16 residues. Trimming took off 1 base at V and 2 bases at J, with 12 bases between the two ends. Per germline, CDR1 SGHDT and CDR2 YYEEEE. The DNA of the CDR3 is TGTGCCAGCAGCTTGCGAAGTTTTGGAAACACCGGGGAGCTGTTTTTT. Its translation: CASSLRSFGNTGELFF.

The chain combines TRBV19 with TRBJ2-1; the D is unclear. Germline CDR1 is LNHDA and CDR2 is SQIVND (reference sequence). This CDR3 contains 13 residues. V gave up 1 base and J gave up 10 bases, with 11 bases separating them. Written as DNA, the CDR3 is TGTGCCAGTAGTATAGGAGCGTGGTGGGAGCAGTTCTTC. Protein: CASSIGAWWEQFF.

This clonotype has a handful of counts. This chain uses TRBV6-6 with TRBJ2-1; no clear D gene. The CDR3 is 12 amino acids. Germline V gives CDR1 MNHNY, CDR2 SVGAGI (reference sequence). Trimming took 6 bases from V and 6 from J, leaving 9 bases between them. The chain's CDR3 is CASSPVGNEQFF. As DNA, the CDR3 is TGTGCCAGCAGCCCCGTTGGCAATGAGCAGTTCTTC.

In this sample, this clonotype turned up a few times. The CDR3 DNA is TGTGCCAGCAGCGACAAGACAGGGGGCATGGAGACCCAGTACTTC. It yields the protein CASSDKTGGMETQYF. The J gene is TRBJ2-5, the V gene TRBV9, with TRBD1 identical over 10 bases. This CDR3 has 15 amino acids. Germline CDR1 and CDR2: SGDLS and YYNGEE. The V gene end was trimmed by 3 bases and the J gene end by 5 bases; junction bases not matched to a gene: 7.

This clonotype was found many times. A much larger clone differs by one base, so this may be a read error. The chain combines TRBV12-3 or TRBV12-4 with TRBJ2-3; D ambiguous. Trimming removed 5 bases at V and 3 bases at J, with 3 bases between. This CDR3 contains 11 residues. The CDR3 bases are TGTGCCAGCAGTGTAACAGATACGCAGTATTTT. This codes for CASSVTDTQYF.

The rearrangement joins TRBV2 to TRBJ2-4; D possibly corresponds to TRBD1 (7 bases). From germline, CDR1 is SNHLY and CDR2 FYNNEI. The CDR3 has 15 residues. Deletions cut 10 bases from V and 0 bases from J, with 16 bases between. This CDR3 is CAIRGAGLAKNIQYF. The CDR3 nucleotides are TGTGCCATCAGGGGGGCCGGACTAGCCAAAAACATTCAGTACTTC. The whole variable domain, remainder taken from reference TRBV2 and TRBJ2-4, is EPEVTQTPSHQVTQMGQEVILRCVPISNHLYFYWYRQILGQKVEFLVSFYNNEISEKSEIFDDQFSVERPDGSNFTLKIRSTKLEDSAMYFCAIRGAGLAKNIQYFGAGTRLSVL.

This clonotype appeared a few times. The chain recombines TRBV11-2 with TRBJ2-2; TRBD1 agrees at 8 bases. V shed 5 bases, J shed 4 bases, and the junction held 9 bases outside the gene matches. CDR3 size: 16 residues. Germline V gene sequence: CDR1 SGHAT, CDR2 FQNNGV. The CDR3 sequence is CASSPSRGQSTGELFF. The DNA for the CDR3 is TGTGCCAGCAGCCCCTCCAGGGGGCAGAGCACCGGGGAGCTGTTTTTT.

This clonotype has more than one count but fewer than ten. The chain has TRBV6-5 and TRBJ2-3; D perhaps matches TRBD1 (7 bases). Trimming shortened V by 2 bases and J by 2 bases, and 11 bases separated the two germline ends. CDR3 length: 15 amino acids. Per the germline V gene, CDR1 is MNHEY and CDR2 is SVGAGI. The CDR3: CASSYQGGHTDTQYF. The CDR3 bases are TGTGCCAGCAGTTACCAGGGGGGTCACACAGATACGCAGTATTTT.

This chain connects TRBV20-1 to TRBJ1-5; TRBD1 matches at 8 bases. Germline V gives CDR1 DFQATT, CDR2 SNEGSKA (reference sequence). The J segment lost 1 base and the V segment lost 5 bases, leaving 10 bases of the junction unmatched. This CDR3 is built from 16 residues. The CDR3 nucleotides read TGCAGTGCTCTTGGACAGGGAGGATTGAGCAATCAGCCCCAGCATTTT. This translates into CSALGQGGLSNQPQHF.

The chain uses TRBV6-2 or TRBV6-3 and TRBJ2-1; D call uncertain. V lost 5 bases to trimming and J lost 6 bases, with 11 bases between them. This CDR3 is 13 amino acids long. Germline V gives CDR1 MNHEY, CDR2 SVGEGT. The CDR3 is CASSLQASNEQFF. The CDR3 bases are TGTGCCAGCAGTCTCCAGGCGAGCAATGAGCAGTTCTTC.

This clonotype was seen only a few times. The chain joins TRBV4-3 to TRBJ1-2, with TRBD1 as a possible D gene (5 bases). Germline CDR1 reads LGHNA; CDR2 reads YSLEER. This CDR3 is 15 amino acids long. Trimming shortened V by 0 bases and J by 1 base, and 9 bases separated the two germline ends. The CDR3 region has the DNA TGCGCCAGCAGCCAAGAAGGCGGGGGTAACTATGGCTACACCTTC. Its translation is CASSQEGGGNYGYTF.

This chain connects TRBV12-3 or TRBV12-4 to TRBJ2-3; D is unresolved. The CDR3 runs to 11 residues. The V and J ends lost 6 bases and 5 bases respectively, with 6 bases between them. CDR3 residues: CASRTGDTQYF. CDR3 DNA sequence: TGTGCCAGCAGGACGGGAGATACGCAGTATTTT.

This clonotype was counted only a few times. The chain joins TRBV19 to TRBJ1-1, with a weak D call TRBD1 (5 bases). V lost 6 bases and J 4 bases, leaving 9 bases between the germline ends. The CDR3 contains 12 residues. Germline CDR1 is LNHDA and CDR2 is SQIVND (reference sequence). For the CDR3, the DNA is TGTGCCAGTAGAGCAGGGATCACTGAAGCTTTCTTT. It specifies CASRAGITEAFF.

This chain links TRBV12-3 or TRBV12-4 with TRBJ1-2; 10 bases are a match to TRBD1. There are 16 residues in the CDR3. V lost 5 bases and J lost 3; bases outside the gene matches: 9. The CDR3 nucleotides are TGTGCCAGCAGTATCTCCGGGACAGGGGAACACTATGGCTACACCTTC. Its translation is CASSISGTGEHYGYTF.

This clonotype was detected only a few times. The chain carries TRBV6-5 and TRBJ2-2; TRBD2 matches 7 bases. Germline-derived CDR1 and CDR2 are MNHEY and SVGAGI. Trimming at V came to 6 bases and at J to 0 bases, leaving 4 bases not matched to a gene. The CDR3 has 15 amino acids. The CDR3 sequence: CASSPAGANTGELFF. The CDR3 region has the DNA TGTGCCAGCAGCCCCGCGGGGGCGAACACCGGGGAGCTGTTTTTT.

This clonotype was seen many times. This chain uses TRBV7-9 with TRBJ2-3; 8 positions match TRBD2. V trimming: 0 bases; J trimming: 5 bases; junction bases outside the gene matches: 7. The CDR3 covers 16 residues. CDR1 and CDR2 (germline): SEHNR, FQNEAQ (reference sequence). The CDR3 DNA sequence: TGTGCCAGCAGCTTAGCGGGACGGGGGGGCCAAGATACGCAGTATTTT. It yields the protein CASSLAGRGGQDTQYF.

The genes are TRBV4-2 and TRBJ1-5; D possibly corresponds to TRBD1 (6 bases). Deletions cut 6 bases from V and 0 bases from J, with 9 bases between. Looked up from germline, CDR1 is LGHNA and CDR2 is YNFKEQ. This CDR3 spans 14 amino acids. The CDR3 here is CASRDRFSNQPQHF. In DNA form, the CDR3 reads TGTGCCAGCAGGGACAGATTTAGCAATCAGCCCCAGCATTTT.

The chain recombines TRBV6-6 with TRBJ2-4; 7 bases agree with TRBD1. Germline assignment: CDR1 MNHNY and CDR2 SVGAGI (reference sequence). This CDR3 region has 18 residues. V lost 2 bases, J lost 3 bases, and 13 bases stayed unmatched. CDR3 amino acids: CASSYPPTGRNRKNIQYF. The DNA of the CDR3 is TGTGCCAGCAGTTACCCCCCGACAGGGCGGAACCGCAAAAACATTCAGTACTTC.

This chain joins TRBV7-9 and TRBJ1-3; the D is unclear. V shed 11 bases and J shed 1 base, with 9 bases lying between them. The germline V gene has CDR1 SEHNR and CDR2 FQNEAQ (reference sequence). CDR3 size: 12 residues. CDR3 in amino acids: CAQQGSGNTIYF. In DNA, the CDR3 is TGTGCCCAGCAAGGATCTGGAAACACCATATATTTT.

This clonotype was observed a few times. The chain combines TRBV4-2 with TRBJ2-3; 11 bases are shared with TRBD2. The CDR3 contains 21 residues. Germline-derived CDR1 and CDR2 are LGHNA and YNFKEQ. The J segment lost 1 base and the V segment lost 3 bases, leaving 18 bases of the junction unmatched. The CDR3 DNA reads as TGTGCCAGCAGCCATGTACCAGGGCTAGCGGGGGGAACCCACGGCACAGATACGCAGTATTTT. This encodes CASSHVPGLAGGTHGTDTQYF.

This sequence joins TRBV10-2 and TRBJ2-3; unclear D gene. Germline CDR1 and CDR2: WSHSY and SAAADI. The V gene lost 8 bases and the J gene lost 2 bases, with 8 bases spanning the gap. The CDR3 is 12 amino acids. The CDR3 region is CASGPSTDTQYF. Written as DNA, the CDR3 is TGCGCCAGCGGCCCATCCACAGATACGCAGTATTTT.

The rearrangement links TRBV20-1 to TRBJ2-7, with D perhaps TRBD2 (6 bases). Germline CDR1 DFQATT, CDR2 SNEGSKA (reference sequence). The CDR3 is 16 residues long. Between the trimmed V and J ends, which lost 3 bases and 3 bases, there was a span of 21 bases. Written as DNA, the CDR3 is TGCAGTGCTAGTTCACACAGAACGGGGGAACTCTACGAGCAGTACTTC. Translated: CSASSHRTGELYEQYF.

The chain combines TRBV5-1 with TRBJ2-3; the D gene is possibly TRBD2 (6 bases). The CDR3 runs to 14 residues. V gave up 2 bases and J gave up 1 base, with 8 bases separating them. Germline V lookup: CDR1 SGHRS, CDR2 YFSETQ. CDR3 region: CASSLSSGTDTQYF. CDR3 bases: TGCGCCAGCAGCTTATCTAGCGGCACAGATACGCAGTATTTT. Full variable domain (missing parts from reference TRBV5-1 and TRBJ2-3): KAGVTQTPRYLIKTRGQQVTLSCSPISGHRSVSWYQQTPGQGLQFLFEYFSETQRNKGNFPGRFSGRQFSNSRSEMNVSTLELGDSALYLCASSLSSGTDTQYFGPGTRLTVL.

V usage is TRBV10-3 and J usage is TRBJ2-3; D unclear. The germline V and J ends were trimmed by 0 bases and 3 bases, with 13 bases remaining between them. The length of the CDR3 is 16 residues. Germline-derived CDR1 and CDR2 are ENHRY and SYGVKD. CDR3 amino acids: CAISESQESVTDTQYF. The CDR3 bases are TGTGCCATCAGTGAGTCGCAGGAGTCAGTGACAGATACGCAGTATTTT.